This TCR beta chain appears in the sequencing data of a study of T cell responses to AZD1222 COVID-19 vaccine. The CDR3 covers 15 residues. V was pared by 0 bases and J by 2 bases, with 8 bases between. Germline-derived CDR1 and CDR2 are WSHSY and SAAADI. Profiling relied on immunoSEQ multiplex PCR, and the TCRdb table lists in-frame clones only, not all of them. The sample includes about 120,000 clones, about 89% seen only once; the top ten take 5% to 6.5%. The sequence derives from an adult in good health. The rearrangement links TRBV10-2 to TRBJ1-3, with TRBD1 as a possible D gene (5 bases). The sample was peripheral blood, taken on day 0 of AZD1222 vaccination. The CDR3 DNA reads TGCGCCAGCAGTGAGTCGTGGGGCACTGGAAACACCATATATTTT. It yields the protein CASSESWGTGNTIYF.